Below, 22 T cell receptor beta chains from the same sample are listed, as sequenced in a study of patients and donors after allogeneic stem cell transplantation. TCRdb redid the calling of the RT-PCR reads with MiXCR, one entry per CDR3 protein. The top ten hold 9.5% to 13% of the sample, which has 200,000 to 250,000 distinct CDR3 sequences, roughly an eighth seen once. What was sequenced was blood, either unsorted or a sorted T cell fraction (not recorded which). Every receptor here comes from a human donor who was either an allogeneic HSCT recipient or a stem cell or donor lymphocyte infusion donor (not recorded which). It is not recorded whose cells these are; they may come from a transplant donor.

In this sample, this clonotype turned up a few times. The chain couples TRBV14 to TRBJ1-1; 7 bases are a match to TRBD1. Germline V CDR1 and CDR2: SGHDN, FVKESK. The CDR3 is 14 amino acids. The V segment lost 6 bases and the J segment 6 bases; nucleotides outside the gene matches: 10. The CDR3 protein is CASRLIGTVSEAFF. Here the CDR3 DNA reads TGTGCCAGCAGACTAATTGGGACAGTTTCTGAAGCTTTCTTT.

J is TRBJ2-5 and V is TRBV11-2; the D gene is possibly TRBD1 (6 bases). Germline V CDR1 and CDR2: SGHAT, FQNNGV. The V and J ends lost 1 base and 4 bases respectively, with 19 bases between them. CDR3 length: 17 amino acids. The DNA of the CDR3 is TGTGCCAGCAGCTTAGCTGTCGTGTGGGGGCCGGTAGAGACCCAGTACTTC. This codes for CASSLAVVWGPVETQYF.

In its sample, this clonotype was seen a few times. The V call is TRBV5-1, the J call TRBJ2-7, with TRBD2 matching 14 bases. CDR3 length equals 15 residues. The ends lost 4 bases at V and 2 bases at J; junction bases unmatched: 2. The V gene's germline CDR1 is SGHRS and CDR2 YFSETQ. The CDR3: CASSVTSGGAYEQYF. DNA of the CDR3: TGCGCCAGCAGCGTGACTAGCGGGGGGGCCTACGAGCAGTACTTC.

Many counts were recorded for this clonotype. This chain joins TRBV5-1 and TRBJ1-1; D not certain. Between the trimmed V and J ends, which lost 2 bases and 0 bases, there was a span of 5 bases. The CDR3 contains 13 residues. Looked up from germline, CDR1 is SGHRS and CDR2 is YFSETQ. Written as DNA, the CDR3 is TGCGCCAGCAGCTTCTCTGTGAACACTGAAGCTTTCTTT. Residues: CASSFSVNTEAFF. The whole variable domain, filled in from reference TRBV5-1 and TRBJ1-1, reads KAGVTQTPRYLIKTRGQQVTLSCSPISGHRSVSWYQQTPGQGLQFLFEYFSETQRNKGNFPGRFSGRQFSNSRSEMNVSTLELGDSALYLCASSFSVNTEAFFGQGTRLTVV.

This chain connects TRBV4-1 to TRBJ2-7; TRBD1 aligns across 9 bases. The ends lost 5 bases at V and 2 bases at J; junction bases unmatched: 4. The CDR3 is 14 amino acids. Germline CDR1 MGHRA, CDR2 YSYEKL. The CDR3 nucleotides are TGCGCCAGCAGCTTCGGGACAGGGCCCTACGAGCAGTACTTC. Its protein is CASSFGTGPYEQYF.

The rearrangement uses TRBV19 and TRBJ1-4; D perhaps matches TRBD1 (5 bases). Germline CDR1 is LNHDA and CDR2 is SQIVND (reference sequence). The CDR3 covers 13 residues. The V end lost 5 bases, the J end lost 6 bases, and 10 bases lay between the germline ends. CDR3 bases: TGTGCCAGTAGTTTGACAGTGGATGAAAAACTGTTTTTT. As protein: CASSLTVDEKLFF.

This clonotype was counted a few times. The V call is TRBV12-3 or TRBV12-4, the J call TRBJ1-2; tentative D call: TRBD1 (5 bases). V lost 7 bases and J 0 bases, leaving 9 bases between the germline ends. The CDR3 contains 13 residues. CDR3 region: CASTLTANYGYTF. The DNA of the CDR3 is TGTGCCAGCACCCTGACAGCTAACTATGGCTACACCTTC.

This clonotype was counted between two and nine times. The chain uses TRBV6-6 and TRBJ2-2, with D perhaps TRBD2 (6 bases). Per germline, CDR1 MNHNY and CDR2 SVGAGI (reference sequence). CDR3 length: 13 residues. Trimming took 6 bases from V and 7 from J, leaving 12 bases between them. Written as DNA, the CDR3 is TGTGCCAGCAGCCTCGGGAGCGGCGGGGAGCTGTTTTTT. Translated, it gives CASSLGSGGELFF.

This chain joins TRBV7-8 and TRBJ2-3; no definite D call. Germline V gene data show CDR1 as SGHVS and CDR2 as FQNEAQ. Between the trimmed V and J ends, which lost 10 bases and 0 bases, there was a span of 20 bases. The CDR3 covers 16 residues. The CDR3 sequence is CATKSLPQTSTDTQYF. In DNA, the CDR3 is TGTGCCACTAAGTCCCTACCCCAAACTAGCACAGATACGCAGTATTTT.

At least ten counts were recorded for this clonotype. J is TRBJ2-4 and V is TRBV12-3 or TRBV12-4; 12 bases are a match to TRBD2. The CDR3 has 14 residues. Losses at the gene ends were 5 bases for V and 8 bases for J; bases not matched to a gene: 4. The DNA of the CDR3 is TGTGCCAGCAGTACGACTAGCGGGAGTTACATTCAGTACTTC. Its translation: CASSTTSGSYIQYF.

This clonotype was detected ten times or more. A read error may account for a junction end that differs from germline. This chain connects TRBV7-8 to TRBJ2-7; D perhaps matches TRBD2 (5 bases). The CDR3 runs to 14 residues. Germline assignment: CDR1 SGHVS and CDR2 FQNEAQ. The CDR3 loop reads CASSSGSTKYVQYF. The CDR3, as DNA: TGTGCCAGCAGCTCCGGCTCGACTAAGTACGTGCAGTACTTC.

The chain employs TRBV10-3 and TRBJ1-1; TRBD1 agrees at 7 bases. CDR3 size: 15 residues. Trimming removed 3 bases from V and 4 bases from J; junction bases left unmatched: 8. Germline V gene sequence: CDR1 ENHRY, CDR2 SYGVKD. The CDR3 sequence is CAISDTATGTTEAFF. The CDR3 coding sequence is TGTGCCATCAGTGATACGGCGACAGGGACCACTGAAGCTTTCTTT.

This clonotype was observed many times. The J gene is TRBJ1-5, the V gene TRBV20-1; D unresolved. The germline V and J ends were trimmed by 2 bases and 7 bases, with 9 bases remaining between them. Germline V CDR1 and CDR2: DFQATT, SNEGSKA (reference sequence). This CDR3 is built from 12 residues. CDR3 nucleotides: TGCAGTGCTAGAACCGGAGAACAGCCCCAGCATTTT. Amino acids: CSARTGEQPQHF.

This clonotype was seen at least ten times. The chain couples TRBV27 to TRBJ2-7, with 14 positions matching TRBD2. The germline V gene has CDR1 MNHEY and CDR2 SMNVEV (reference sequence). The junction had 6 bases not matched to a gene; V was cut back by 5 bases and J by 0 bases. CDR3 length equals 17 residues. The CDR3 protein is CASSTGLAGASSYEQYF. The CDR3 DNA reads as TGTGCCAGCAGTACGGGACTAGCGGGGGCAAGCTCCTACGAGCAGTACTTC.

This clonotype was counted ten times or more. V gene TRBV27 combines with J gene TRBJ2-2; 8 positions match TRBD2. The CDR3 runs 16 residues. After removal of 2 bases from V and 6 bases from J, the junction contained 8 bases not matched to a gene. The germline V gene has CDR1 MNHEY and CDR2 SMNVEV (reference sequence). The chain's CDR3 is CASSLDGGRPPGELFF. In DNA, the CDR3 is TGTGCCAGCAGTTTAGATGGCGGGAGGCCCCCCGGGGAGCTGTTTTTT.

This clonotype was observed many times. The chain combines TRBV29-1 with TRBJ2-5; 12 bases are shared with TRBD2. V lost 6 bases, J lost 4 bases, and 3 bases stayed unmatched. The CDR3 is 13 amino acids. Looked up from germline, CDR1 is SQVTM and CDR2 is ANQGSEA. The CDR3 loop reads CSVRGLAGETQYF. The CDR3 DNA sequence: TGCAGCGTGCGGGGACTAGCGGGAGAGACCCAGTACTTC.

This clonotype turned up a few times. J is TRBJ2-3 and V is TRBV11-3; the match to TRBD1 covers 8 bases. Germline V gene sequence: CDR1 SGHNT, CDR2 YENEEA. With 1 base clipped from V and 7 bases from J, the junction kept 13 bases outside the gene matches. The length of the CDR3 is 17 residues. The CDR3 nucleotides are TGTGCCAGCAGCTTAGGGGACAGGTTTGTGGGCTCAAATACGCAGTATTTT. Protein sequence: CASSLGDRFVGSNTQYF.

This clonotype was recorded many times. The chain uses TRBV7-2 and TRBJ2-5, with TRBD2 matching over 9 bases. V shed 5 bases and J 0 bases; nucleotides not matched to a gene: 10. Germline CDR1 SGHTA, CDR2 FQGNSA. This CDR3 is built from 17 residues. For the CDR3, the DNA is TGTGCCAGCAGCACCCTTAGCGGGGGCAGGAACCAAGAGACCCAGTACTTC. It codes for CASSTLSGGRNQETQYF.

This clonotype was picked up a small number of times. The chain couples TRBV4-1 to TRBJ1-6; 7 positions match TRBD1. From germline, CDR1 is MGHRA and CDR2 YSYEKL. The CDR3 loop spans 16 amino acids. The J segment lost 7 bases and the V segment lost 1 base, leaving 7 bases of the junction unmatched. The CDR3 spells CASSQVGGNWNSPLHF. As DNA, the CDR3 is TGCGCCAGCAGCCAAGTAGGGGGCAATTGGAATTCACCCCTCCACTTT.

This clonotype was recorded a few times. The CDR3 reads CASSGRGLRPNEQFF. CDR3 nucleotide sequence: TGTGCCAGTAGTGGCCGGGGCTTGAGGCCCAATGAGCAGTTCTTC. This chain joins TRBV19 and TRBJ2-1; the D gene could be TRBD1 or TRBD2 (5 bases each). The CDR3 has 15 residues. Germline V gene lookup returns CDR1 LNHDA and CDR2 SQIVND (reference sequence). V lost 5 bases to trimming and J lost 6 bases, with 17 bases between them.

This clonotype appeared a few times. CDR3 sequence: CASSQQYSGRPYNEQFF. DNA of the CDR3: TGCGCCAGCAGCCAGCAATATAGCGGGAGGCCCTACAATGAGCAGTTCTTC. This chain uses TRBV4-1 with TRBJ2-1; 10 positions match TRBD2. Trimming took 3 bases from V and 2 from J; bases not matched to a gene: 7. This CDR3 contains 17 residues. From germline, CDR1 is MGHRA and CDR2 YSYEKL.

This clonotype showed up just a few times. The rearrangement uses TRBV7-2 and TRBJ2-7; D is ambiguous. Germline V gene lookup returns CDR1 SGHTA and CDR2 FQGNSA. V was trimmed by 5 bases and J by 6 bases, leaving 20 bases between them. This CDR3 comprises 15 residues. The CDR3 sequence is CASSKSSTRAPEQYF. CDR3 DNA sequence: TGTGCCAGCAGCAAATCCTCAACCCGGGCCCCCGAGCAGTACTTC.